The 24 T cell receptor beta chains presented below share a single source sample, sequenced in a study of blood T cells in healthy people across ages. Together with a sample-barcoded 5' primer, a J-beta primer mix was included in a second PCR lasting roughly 6 to 12 cycles. TCRdb fed the 5' RACE reads into MiXCR, producing one record per CDR3 protein. Altogether roughly 1.5 million distinct CDR3 sequences are present, approximately 42% being singletons, with the ten largest covering about 3.8%. Material for sequencing was blood. These receptors were taken from a woman aged 18-29 years in good health.

CDR3 amino acids: CASSQDRGRNEKLFF. The CDR3 nucleotides read TGTGCCAGCAGCCAGGACAGGGGCCGAAATGAAAAACTGTTTTTT. The chain employs TRBV14 and TRBJ1-4, with 9 bases matching TRBD1. The CDR3 contains 15 residues. V trimming: 3 bases; J trimming: 5 bases; junction bases outside the gene matches: 4. The germline gives CDR1 SGHDN, CDR2 FVKESK.

The rearrangement links TRBV30 to TRBJ1-1; the D gene is possibly TRBD1 (5 bases). V lost 2 bases, J lost 0 bases, and 10 bases lay in between. Germline V gene sequence: CDR1 GTSNPN, CDR2 SVGIG (reference sequence). The CDR3 is made up of 14 amino acids. The CDR3 DNA sequence: TGTGCCTGGAGTCGGGGGAACTTGAACACTGAAGCTTTCTTT. Translation: CAWSRGNLNTEAFF.

The chain recombines TRBV6-2 or TRBV6-3 with TRBJ1-2, with no clear D. Germline V gives CDR1 MNHEY, CDR2 SVGEGT. CDR3 length: 16 amino acids. Trimming took 1 base from V and 4 from J, leaving 16 bases between them. CDR3: CASSYYDVGTSYGYTF. The CDR3 bases are TGTGCCAGCAGTTACTATGACGTTGGCACCTCCTATGGCTACACCTTC.

The chain has TRBV12-3 or TRBV12-4 and TRBJ2-2; TRBD2 agrees at 12 bases. The CDR3 extends over 16 amino acids. After removal of 4 bases from V and 5 bases from J, the junction contained 5 bases not matched to a gene. CDR3: CASSSSSGGVTGELFF. Written as DNA, the CDR3 is TGTGCCAGCAGTTCGTCTAGCGGGGGGGTTACCGGGGAGCTGTTTTTT.

This rearrangement joins TRBV9 to TRBJ2-1, with D unresolved. The CDR3 covers 12 residues. CDR1 is SGDLS, CDR2 YYNGEE, per germline. V lost 3 bases and J 5 bases, leaving 6 bases between the germline ends. DNA of the CDR3: TGTGCCAGCAGCGACAGTGACAATGAGCAGTTCTTC. Translation gives CASSDSDNEQFF. Using reference TRBV9 and TRBJ2-1 for the parts outside the CDR3, the full variable domain is DSGVTQTPKHLITATGQRVTLRCSPRSGDLSVYWYQQSLDQGLQFLIQYYNGEERAKGNILERFSAQQFPDLHSELNLSSLELGDSALYFCASSDSDNEQFFGPGTRLTVL.

V usage is TRBV20-1 and J usage is TRBJ2-1; D not certain. CDR1 and CDR2 (germline): DFQATT, SNEGSKA (reference sequence). The CDR3 totals 10 residues. V lost 4 bases and J lost 6, with 4 bases in between. CDR3 in amino acids: CSAILNEQFF. The CDR3 nucleotides read TGCAGTGCTATACTCAATGAGCAGTTCTTC.

The rearrangement joins TRBV20-1 to TRBJ2-3; D is unresolved. The length of the CDR3 is 13 residues. Germline V gives CDR1 DFQATT, CDR2 SNEGSKA (reference sequence). V lost 3 bases and J 6 bases, leaving 13 bases between the germline ends. The CDR3 protein is CSASISTKDTQYF. CDR3 nucleotide sequence: TGCAGTGCTAGTATTAGTACGAAGGATACGCAGTATTTT.

V gene TRBV20-1 combines with J gene TRBJ2-7; no clear D gene. Trimming removed 0 bases at V and 3 bases at J, with 9 bases between. Germline V gene sequence: CDR1 DFQATT, CDR2 SNEGSKA (reference sequence). The CDR3 is made up of 13 amino acids. In DNA form, the CDR3 reads TGCAGTGCTAGAGATCGGTGGGACTACGAGCAGTACTTC. It yields the protein CSARDRWDYEQYF.

The genes are TRBV20-1 and TRBJ2-3; 7 nucleotides line up with TRBD1. Germline V gives CDR1 DFQATT, CDR2 SNEGSKA (reference sequence). This CDR3 comprises 19 residues. Germline trimming cut 4 bases from V and 2 bases from J; bases unmatched to any gene: 21. The CDR3 sequence: CSATSDRDRGARHTDTQYF. For the CDR3, the DNA is TGCAGTGCTACCTCAGACCGGGACAGAGGGGCACGCCACACAGATACGCAGTATTTT.

The V gene is TRBV7-2, the J gene TRBJ2-1, with 8 bases aligning to TRBD2. The CDR3 contains 15 residues. V shed 4 bases, J shed 2 bases, and the junction held 4 bases outside the gene matches. Per germline, CDR1 SGHTA and CDR2 FQGNSA. CDR3 region: CASSSAGGTYNEQFF. DNA for the CDR3: TGTGCCAGCAGCTCTGCGGGAGGAACCTACAATGAGCAGTTCTTC.

The sample holds a few counts of this clonotype. This sequence joins TRBV12-3 or TRBV12-4 and TRBJ1-1; D ambiguous. V lost 5 bases and J 10 bases, leaving 14 bases between the germline ends. The CDR3 is 12 residues long. This chain's CDR3 is CASSSRAMGAFF. For the CDR3, the DNA is TGTGCCAGCAGTAGCCGGGCTATGGGAGCTTTCTTT.

The CDR3 region is CASSFAGGTNEQYF. For the CDR3, the DNA is TGCGCCAGCAGCTTCGCGGGAGGAACTAATGAGCAGTACTTC. The gene calls are TRBV5-1 and TRBJ2-7; 8 bases fit TRBD2. Per the germline V gene, CDR1 is SGHRS and CDR2 is YFSETQ. After removal of 2 bases from V and 7 bases from J, the junction contained 8 bases not matched to a gene. The CDR3 runs 14 residues.

The genes are TRBV20-1 and TRBJ1-2; TRBD1 matches at 7 bases. Germline V lookup: CDR1 DFQATT, CDR2 SNEGSKA (reference sequence). The CDR3 is 13 residues long. The V segment lost 3 bases and the J segment 10 bases; nucleotides outside the gene matches: 11. The chain's CDR3 is CSASVGGGGVYTF. CDR3 DNA sequence: TGCAGTGCTAGTGTAGGGGGCGGGGGCGTCTACACCTTC.

This clonotype was counted between two and nine times. This chain connects TRBV20-1 to TRBJ2-3, with D tentatively TRBD2 (6 bases). The germline V gene has CDR1 DFQATT and CDR2 SNEGSKA (reference sequence). The ends were cut back, 6 bases at V and 5 bases at J, with 18 bases in the middle. The CDR3 totals 14 residues. The CDR3 coding sequence is TGCAGTGCGGCCGGGGGAGGTATCGGAGATACGCAGTATTTT. It codes for CSAAGGGIGDTQYF.

The chain carries TRBV10-2 and TRBJ2-1; 10 bases line up with TRBD2. The ends lost 6 bases at V and 4 bases at J; junction bases unmatched: 9. The CDR3 extends over 16 amino acids. Germline assignment: CDR1 WSHSY and CDR2 SAAADI. The CDR3: CASRSFGLAVYNEQFF. In DNA, the CDR3 is TGCGCCAGCAGGTCTTTTGGACTAGCGGTATACAATGAGCAGTTCTTC.

This clonotype was recorded a few times. The chain is built from TRBV13 and TRBJ2-1, with 13 bases matching TRBD2. V lost 7 bases, J lost 4 bases, and 4 bases stayed unmatched. The CDR3 extends over 15 amino acids. Germline V gene data show CDR1 as PRHDT and CDR2 as FYEKMQ (reference sequence). The DNA for the CDR3 is TGTGCCAGCATCGGACTAGCGGGAGATTACAATGAGCAGTTCTTC. Translating it yields CASIGLAGDYNEQFF.

This clonotype was recorded a few times. This chain uses TRBV4-3 with TRBJ2-7, with D perhaps matching TRBD1 or TRBD2 (5 bases each). Germline CDR1 reads LGHNA; CDR2 reads YSLEER. CDR3 size: 16 residues. The ends were cut back, 0 bases at V and 5 bases at J, with 17 bases in the middle. The CDR3 spells CASSQDRGSLSHEQYF. The CDR3 DNA sequence: TGCGCCAGCAGCCAAGATCGGGGCAGCCTCTCTCACGAGCAGTACTTC.

This rearrangement joins TRBV7-9 to TRBJ1-5, with a weak D call TRBD1 (6 bases). The length of the CDR3 is 16 residues. Trimming left V 5 bases short and J 2 bases short, with 16 bases between. Per the germline V gene, CDR1 is SEHNR and CDR2 is FQNEAQ (reference sequence). CDR3: CASSLGGPEGNQPQHF. CDR3 bases: TGTGCCAGCAGCCTAGGGGGGCCCGAGGGCAATCAGCCCCAGCATTTT.

Points on this clonotype: Germline and junction disagree at one end, which may indicate a read error. This chain joins TRBV20-1 and TRBJ1-5; TRBD1 aligns across 12 bases. Germline V gene data show CDR1 as DFQATT and CDR2 as SNEGSKA (reference sequence). The CDR3 is made up of 18 amino acids. The CDR3, as DNA: TGCAGTGCTGTTCACCCCGCGGGACAGGGGGCTGCTATTCAGCTCCAGCATTTT. This sequence encodes CSAVHPAGQGAAIQLQHF.

The chain recombines TRBV20-1 with TRBJ1-1; D ambiguous. There are 11 residues in the CDR3. The V end lost 3 bases, the J end lost 3 bases, and 5 bases lay between the germline ends. Germline CDR1 and CDR2: DFQATT and SNEGSKA (reference sequence). The CDR3 nucleotides are TGCAGTGCTAGCCCTTACACTGAAGCTTTCTTT. Its translation is CSASPYTEAFF.

V usage is TRBV6-1 and J usage is TRBJ2-4, with D hard to call. The V and J ends lost 8 bases and 6 bases respectively, with 11 bases between them. The germline V gene encodes CDR1 MNHNS and CDR2 SASEGT. This CDR3 has 12 amino acids. CDR3 bases: TGTGCCAGCGTTTGGGGTGGAAACATTCAGTACTTC. Its protein is CASVWGGNIQYF.

This chain links TRBV4-3 with TRBJ2-1; D is unresolved. The CDR3 is made up of 13 amino acids. Trimming pared 1 base from V and 8 bases from J, leaving 9 bases between. Germline values: CDR1 LGHNA, CDR2 YSLEER. The DNA of the CDR3 is TGCGCCAGCAGCCAAGCTCCCCCCTATGAGCAGTTCTTC. Amino acid sequence: CASSQAPPYEQFF.

The chain employs TRBV12-3 or TRBV12-4 and TRBJ2-2; 7 bases agree with TRBD1. There are 19 residues in the CDR3. The V gene end was trimmed by 0 bases and the J gene end by 2 bases; junction bases not matched to a gene: 12. CDR3 coding DNA: TGTGCCAGCAGTTTAGCCTTTCGTACAGGGGTTCAAAACACCGGGGAGCTGTTTTTT. Protein: CASSLAFRTGVQNTGELFF.

The rearrangement uses TRBV12-3 or TRBV12-4 and TRBJ2-1; 10 bases match TRBD1. V lost 2 bases and J lost 9; bases outside the gene matches: 7. This CDR3 region has 15 residues. CDR3 nucleotides: TGTGCCAGCAGTTTACGGACAGGGGGTCGAGGTGAGCAGTTCTTC. Its translation is CASSLRTGGRGEQFF.